The T cell receptor (beta chain) under discussion was sequenced for a study of cytomegalovirus exposure and HLA in healthy donors. Study in general: HLA-typed donors were the source of roughly 80 million unique TCRs held in an early data release.

Broader study findings: Most CMV-associated TCR beta chains appeared HLA-restricted in a later analysis.

Comments on this clone: The antigen remains unidentified.

Trimming took 5 bases from V and 3 from J; bases not matched to a gene: 5. In germline, CDR1 is SGHTA, CDR2 FQGNSA. The CDR3 sequence is 16 residues long. PCR used 60 Vbeta primers and 13 Jbeta primers. TCRdb keeps only in-frame clones here, not all; method: immunoSEQ multiplex PCR. This table holds more than 110,000 clones, roughly 80% found once. V gene TRBV7-2 combines with J gene TRBJ2-1, with 12 bases that match TRBD2. What was sequenced was PBMCs. This clonotype was sampled from a woman aged 45 to 65 in good health and CMV-seropositive. The CDR3, as DNA: TGTGCCAGCAGCCTAAGGACTAGCGGGATCTACAATGAGCAGTTCTTC. It yields the protein CASSLRTSGIYNEQFF.